The 22 T cell receptor beta chains below were found in one sample sequenced in a study of shared clonotypes between healthy human individuals. The repertoire was sequenced with immunoSEQ multiplex PCR; TCRdb's copy has only in-frame clones and lacks some. The sample records a few million clones, 85% to 95% being singletons. The sample consisted of naive CD4+ T cells from PBMCs. Stated subset: CD45RA+ positively selected. These receptor sequences come from a man between 18 and 29 years old in good health. Some clones in this sample may be carry-over from other donors' samples.

The chain carries TRBV7-6 and TRBJ2-5; D uncertain. Per the germline V gene, CDR1 is SGHVS and CDR2 is FNYEAQ. CDR3 length: 16 amino acids. V lost 5 bases and J lost 6, with 22 bases in between. The CDR3 coding sequence is TGTGCCAGCAGCCCCGAGACCTTCAGCCGAGGTCAGACCCAGTACTTC. Amino acid sequence: CASSPETFSRGQTQYF.

The chain joins TRBV6-1 to TRBJ1-1; TRBD1 might be the D (5 bases). CDR1 is MNHNS, CDR2 SASEGT, per germline. The CDR3 loop spans 17 amino acids. Trimming left V 1 base short and J 2 bases short, with 17 bases between. CDR3 nucleotides: TGTGCCAGCAGTGAAGTGCAGGGAAGATTGATTAACACTGAAGCTTTCTTT. This codes for CASSEVQGRLINTEAFF.

The V call is TRBV7-2, the J call TRBJ2-3; D uncertain. The V gene lost 5 bases and the J gene lost 2 bases, with 11 bases spanning the gap. The CDR3 covers 14 residues. From germline, CDR1 is SGHTA and CDR2 FQGNSA. CDR3 coding DNA: TGTGCCAGCAGCCCCTCTACGAACACAGATACGCAGTATTTT. Translated, it gives CASSPSTNTDTQYF. The full variable domain, in which reference TRBV7-2 and TRBJ2-3 provide the parts outside the CDR3, is GAGVSQSPSNKVTEKGKDVELRCDPISGHTALYWYRQSLGQGLEFLIYFQGNSAPDKSGLPSDRFSAERTGGSVSTLTIQRTQQEDSAVYLCASSPSTNTDTQYFGPGTRLTVL.

This sequence joins TRBV15 and TRBJ2-1; D not resolved. Germline V lookup: CDR1 LNHNV, CDR2 YYDKDF (reference sequence). This CDR3 contains 14 residues. V shed 8 bases and J shed 3 bases, with 14 bases lying between them. Here the CDR3 DNA reads TGTGCCACCCACCGGGCGACGGTCTACAATGAGCAGTTCTTC. Its translation is CATHRATVYNEQFF.

This chain links TRBV4-1 with TRBJ2-7; 11 positions agree with TRBD2. Germline V CDR1 and CDR2: MGHRA, YSYEKL. This CDR3 region has 16 residues. V was clipped by 3 bases and J by 3 bases; unmatched bases: 7. CDR3 residues: CASSHALAGVVYEQYF. The CDR3 region has the DNA TGCGCCAGCAGCCACGCACTAGCGGGAGTTGTCTACGAGCAGTACTTC.

The chain carries TRBV19 and TRBJ2-7, with TRBD2 matching 11 bases. CDR3 size: 16 residues. With 3 bases clipped from V and 9 bases from J, the junction kept 13 bases outside the gene matches. The germline CDR1 and CDR2 sequences are LNHDA and SQIVND (reference sequence). The CDR3 DNA reads as TGTGCCAGTAGTATTACTAGCGGGAGTATTCGGGGGCGGCAGTACTTC. It translates to CASSITSGSIRGRQYF.

The chain carries TRBV18 and TRBJ2-1; D tentatively fits TRBD1 or TRBD2 (5 bases each). This CDR3 spans 15 amino acids. Trimming removed 1 base at V and 2 bases at J, with 9 bases between. From germline, CDR1 is KGHSH and CDR2 LQKENI. The CDR3 bases are TGTGCCAGCTCACCACGTCGGGACCCCTACAATGAGCAGTTCTTC. It encodes CASSPRRDPYNEQFF.

The chain recombines TRBV25-1 with TRBJ1-1; 7 bases are a match to TRBD1. This CDR3 comprises 13 residues. V lost 4 bases and J lost 5; bases outside the gene matches: 4. Germline CDR1 reads MGHDK; CDR2 reads SYGVNS. CDR3 sequence (DNA): TGTGCCAGCAGTGGACAGGGTGGGACTGAAGCTTTCTTT. This gives the protein CASSGQGGTEAFF.

The V call is TRBV2, the J call TRBJ2-5; D is uncertain. The CDR3 runs 10 residues. The V end lost 10 bases, the J end lost 9 bases, and 12 bases lay between the germline ends. The germline CDR1 and CDR2 sequences are SNHLY and FYNNEI. CDR3 coding DNA: TGTGCCACCAACTCTGGGGCCCAGTACTTC. This codes for CATNSGAQYF.

The chain recombines TRBV5-8 with TRBJ1-3; TRBD1 is a possible D gene (5 bases). Germline V gives CDR1 SGHTS, CDR2 YDEGEE. Trimming shortened V by 2 bases and J by 0 bases, and 21 bases separated the two germline ends. This CDR3 spans 19 amino acids. Written as DNA, the CDR3 is TGTGCCAGCAGCTTAAACTTAGGACAAGGTTACAGCTCTGGAAACACCATATATTTT. This encodes CASSLNLGQGYSSGNTIYF.

The J gene is TRBJ2-5, the V gene TRBV28, with 9 positions matching TRBD1. This CDR3 has 16 amino acids. Germline V gene data show CDR1 as MDHEN and CDR2 as SYDVKM. After removal of 6 bases from V and 9 bases from J, the junction contained 17 bases not matched to a gene. CDR3 sequence (DNA): TGTGCCAGCAGACGACCGGGACAGGGTTACGGTCGGGCCCAGTACTTC. Protein sequence: CASRRPGQGYGRAQYF. Drawing the rest from reference TRBV28 and TRBJ2-5, the complete variable domain is DVKVTQSSRYLVKRTGEKVFLECVQDMDHENMFWYRQDPGLGLRLIYFSYDVKMKEKGDIPEGYSVSREKKERFSLILESASTNQTSMYLCASRRPGQGYGRAQYFGPGTRLLVL.

The chain has TRBV6-5 and TRBJ1-1; D gene ambiguous. V was trimmed by 7 bases and J by 4 bases, leaving 16 bases between them. From germline, CDR1 is MNHEY and CDR2 SVGAGI. This CDR3 comprises 14 residues. Here the CDR3 reads CASTPRPRSTEAFF. The CDR3 region has the DNA TGTGCCAGCACACCCCGGCCCCGGAGCACTGAAGCTTTCTTT.

The J gene is TRBJ2-3, the V gene TRBV19, with D uncertain. CDR1 and CDR2 (germline): LNHDA, SQIVND (reference sequence). Between the trimmed V and J ends, which lost 3 bases and 5 bases, there was a span of 12 bases. This CDR3 is built from 14 residues. CDR3 region: CASSISQNLDTQYF. CDR3 DNA sequence: TGTGCCAGTAGTATCTCTCAGAACTTAGATACGCAGTATTTT.

The table lists this clone with a count of one. The gene calls are TRBV6-5 and TRBJ1-5, with a possible D match to TRBD1 (5 bases). The CDR3 has 13 amino acids. V lost 6 bases to trimming and J lost 7 bases, with 13 bases between them. Germline V lookup: CDR1 MNHEY, CDR2 SVGAGI. CDR3 DNA sequence: TGTGCCAGCAGCCCGACCCGGGGGCAGCCCCAGCATTTT. Residues: CASSPTRGQPQHF.

V usage is TRBV6-1 and J usage is TRBJ2-7, with 7 positions matching TRBD1. The junction had 6 bases not matched to a gene; V was cut back by 1 base and J by 6 bases. CDR3 length equals 14 residues. In germline, CDR1 is MNHNS, CDR2 SASEGT. CDR3 in DNA: TGTGCCAGCAGTGAAGTAGGGGGCATCGGCGAGCAGTACTTC. Translation gives CASSEVGGIGEQYF.

The rearrangement joins TRBV7-3 to TRBJ2-2, with 7 positions matching TRBD2. V gave up 5 bases and J gave up 2 bases; unmatched junction bases: 5. Germline loops: CDR1 SGHTA, CDR2 FQGTGA. The CDR3 runs to 15 residues. The CDR3 DNA reads TGTGCCAGCAGCCCTGGGAGGGTTAACACCGGGGAGCTGTTTTTT. Translating it yields CASSPGRVNTGELFF.

The genes are TRBV7-6 and TRBJ2-1; D possibly corresponds to TRBD2 (5 bases). The CDR3 runs to 14 residues. The V end was cut by 5 bases, the J end by 0 bases, with 8 bases between. Germline V gene data show CDR1 as SGHVS and CDR2 as FNYEAQ. CDR3 nucleotide sequence: TGTGCCAGCAGCCGTAGCGTCTCCTACAATGAGCAGTTCTTC. It translates to CASSRSVSYNEQFF.

The J gene is TRBJ2-2, the V gene TRBV6-5; 9 nucleotides match TRBD1. In germline, CDR1 is MNHEY, CDR2 SVGAGI. The trim removed 6 bases at V and 7 bases at J, leaving 9 bases unmatched. This CDR3 has 15 amino acids. The CDR3 DNA is TGTGCCAGCAGCCCGAACAGGGGGCATAGCGGGGAGCTGTTTTTT. Protein sequence: CASSPNRGHSGELFF.

DNA for the CDR3: TGTGCCAGCAGCTTAGCTGGGGGGAGCTCCTACGAGCAGTACTTC. Amino acid sequence: CASSLAGGSSYEQYF. The chain is built from TRBV11-3 and TRBJ2-7, with a tentative D call TRBD2 (6 bases). The CDR3 has 15 residues. Trimming cost V 1 base and J 0 bases, with 10 bases left between them. Per germline, CDR1 SGHNT and CDR2 YENEEA.

The chain is built from TRBV27 and TRBJ1-5, with D unresolved. The CDR3 runs 15 residues. The ends were cut back, 3 bases at V and 1 base at J, with 10 bases in the middle. Germline V CDR1 and CDR2: MNHEY, SMNVEV (reference sequence). For the CDR3, the DNA is TGTGCCAGCAGTTTGCTGGCGATGAGCAATCAGCCCCAGCATTTT. The encoded protein is CASSLLAMSNQPQHF.

The rearrangement joins TRBV7-2 to TRBJ2-3; TRBD2 agrees at 7 bases. From germline, CDR1 is SGHTA and CDR2 FQGNSA. V was pared by 5 bases and J by 5 bases, with 4 bases of the junction left unmatched. This CDR3 spans 13 amino acids. CDR3 DNA sequence: TGTGCCAGCAGCCCCCGGACTAGAGATACGCAGTATTTT. It encodes CASSPRTRDTQYF. Combining the CDR3 with reference TRBV7-2 and TRBJ2-3 gives the whole variable domain GAGVSQSPSNKVTEKGKDVELRCDPISGHTALYWYRQSLGQGLEFLIYFQGNSAPDKSGLPSDRFSAERTGGSVSTLTIQRTQQEDSAVYLCASSPRTRDTQYFGPGTRLTVL.

This sequence joins TRBV2 and TRBJ1-4, with TRBD1 matching 9 bases. CDR3 length: 14 amino acids. J was trimmed by 6 bases and V by 7 bases; bases with no gene match: 6. Germline-derived CDR1 and CDR2 are SNHLY and FYNNEI. The CDR3 coding sequence is TGTGCCAGCATGAGGGACAGGGTGGATGAAAAACTGTTTTTT. Translation gives CASMRDRVDEKLFF.